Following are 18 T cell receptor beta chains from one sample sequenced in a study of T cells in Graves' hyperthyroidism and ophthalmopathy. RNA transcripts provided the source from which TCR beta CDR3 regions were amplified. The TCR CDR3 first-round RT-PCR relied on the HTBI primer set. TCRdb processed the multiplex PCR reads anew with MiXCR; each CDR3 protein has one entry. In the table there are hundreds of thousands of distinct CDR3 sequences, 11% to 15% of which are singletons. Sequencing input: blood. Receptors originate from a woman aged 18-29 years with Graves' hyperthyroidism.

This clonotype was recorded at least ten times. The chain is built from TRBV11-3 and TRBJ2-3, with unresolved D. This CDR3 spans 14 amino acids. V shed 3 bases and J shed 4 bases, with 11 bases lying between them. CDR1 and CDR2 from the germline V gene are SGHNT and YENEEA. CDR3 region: CASSFAGWADTQYF. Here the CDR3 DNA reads TGTGCCAGCAGCTTTGCAGGTTGGGCAGATACGCAGTATTTT.

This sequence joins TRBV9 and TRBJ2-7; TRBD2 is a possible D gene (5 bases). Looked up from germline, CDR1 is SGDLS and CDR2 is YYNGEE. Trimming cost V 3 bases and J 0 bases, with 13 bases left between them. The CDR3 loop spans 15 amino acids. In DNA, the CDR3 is TGTGCCAGCAGCGAGAGACCAGGAGGCTCCTACGAGCAGTACTTC. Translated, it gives CASSERPGGSYEQYF.

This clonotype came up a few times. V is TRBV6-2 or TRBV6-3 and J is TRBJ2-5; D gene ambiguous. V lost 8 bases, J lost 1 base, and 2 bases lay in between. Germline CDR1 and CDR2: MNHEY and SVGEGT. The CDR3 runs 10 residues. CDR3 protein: CASFQETQYF. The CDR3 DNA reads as TGTGCCAGCTTCCAAGAGACCCAGTACTTC.

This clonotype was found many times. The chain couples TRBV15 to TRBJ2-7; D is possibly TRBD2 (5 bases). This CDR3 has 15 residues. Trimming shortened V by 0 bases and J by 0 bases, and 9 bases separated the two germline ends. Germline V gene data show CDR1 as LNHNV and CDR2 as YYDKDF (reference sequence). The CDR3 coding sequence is TGTGCCACCAGCAGAGAGATGGGAGTCTCCTACGAGCAGTACTTC. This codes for CATSREMGVSYEQYF.

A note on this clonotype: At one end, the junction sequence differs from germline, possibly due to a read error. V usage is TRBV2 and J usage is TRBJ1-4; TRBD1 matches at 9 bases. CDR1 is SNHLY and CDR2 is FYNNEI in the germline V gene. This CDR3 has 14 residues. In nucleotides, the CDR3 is TGTGCCAGCACCCCCGGACAGGGGAATGGAAAACTGTTTTTT. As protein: CASTPGQGNGKLFF.

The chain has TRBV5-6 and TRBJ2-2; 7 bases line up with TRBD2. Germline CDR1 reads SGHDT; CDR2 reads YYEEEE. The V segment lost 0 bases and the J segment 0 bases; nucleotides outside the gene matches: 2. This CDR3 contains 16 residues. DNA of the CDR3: TGTGCCAGCAGCTTGGCCGGGACTACGAACACCGGGGAGCTGTTTTTT. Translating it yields CASSLAGTTNTGELFF.

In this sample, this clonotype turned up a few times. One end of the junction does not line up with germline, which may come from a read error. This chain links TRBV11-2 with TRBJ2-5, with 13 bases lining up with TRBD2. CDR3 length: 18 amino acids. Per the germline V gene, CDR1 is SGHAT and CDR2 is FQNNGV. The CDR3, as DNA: TGTGCCAGCAGCCCCGGACTAGCGGGGGCCCTCACGGGGGAGACCCAGCACTTC. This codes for CASSPGLAGALTGETQHF.

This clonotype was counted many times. CDR3 nucleotides: TGTGCCAGCAGCATCGACAGAGTGAACACTGAAGCTTTCTTT. Protein product: CASSIDRVNTEAFF. The chain uses TRBV13 and TRBJ1-1; possibly TRBD1 for D (5 bases). The V and J ends lost 5 bases and 0 bases respectively, with 10 bases between them. Germline V CDR1 and CDR2: PRHDT, FYEKMQ (reference sequence). The CDR3 consists of 14 residues.

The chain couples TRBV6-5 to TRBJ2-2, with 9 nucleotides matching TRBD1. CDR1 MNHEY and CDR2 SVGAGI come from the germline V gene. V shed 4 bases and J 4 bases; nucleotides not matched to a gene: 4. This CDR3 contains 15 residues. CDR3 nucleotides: TGTGCCAGCAGTTCGGACAGGGGTGGCACCGGGGAGCTGTTTTTT. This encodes CASSSDRGGTGELFF.

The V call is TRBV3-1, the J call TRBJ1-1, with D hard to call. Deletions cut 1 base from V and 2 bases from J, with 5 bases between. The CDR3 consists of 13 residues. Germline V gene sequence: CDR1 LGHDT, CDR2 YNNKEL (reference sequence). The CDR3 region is CASSQVTNTEAFF. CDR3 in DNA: TGTGCCAGCAGCCAAGTGACTAACACTGAAGCTTTCTTT.

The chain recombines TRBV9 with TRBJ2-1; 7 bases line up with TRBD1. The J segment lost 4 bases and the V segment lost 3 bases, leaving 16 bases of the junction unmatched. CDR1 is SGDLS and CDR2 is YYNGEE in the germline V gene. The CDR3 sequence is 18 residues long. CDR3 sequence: CASSGQISGGETYNEQFF. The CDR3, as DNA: TGTGCCAGCAGCGGCCAAATCTCAGGGGGAGAGACTTACAATGAGCAGTTCTTC.

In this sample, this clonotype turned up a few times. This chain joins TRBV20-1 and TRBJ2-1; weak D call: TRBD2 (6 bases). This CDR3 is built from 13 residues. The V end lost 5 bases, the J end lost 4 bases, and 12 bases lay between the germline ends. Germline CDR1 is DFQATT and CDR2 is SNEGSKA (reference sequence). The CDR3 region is CSARSGPYNEQFF. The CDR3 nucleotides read TGCAGTGCTCGAAGCGGGCCTTACAATGAGCAGTTCTTC.

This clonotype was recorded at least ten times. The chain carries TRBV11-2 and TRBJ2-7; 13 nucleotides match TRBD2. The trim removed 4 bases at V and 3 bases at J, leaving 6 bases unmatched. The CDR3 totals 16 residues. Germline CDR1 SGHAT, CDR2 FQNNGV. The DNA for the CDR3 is TGTGCCAGCAGCTCAACTAGGACTAGCGGGAGCTACGAGCAGTACTTC. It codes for CASSSTRTSGSYEQYF.

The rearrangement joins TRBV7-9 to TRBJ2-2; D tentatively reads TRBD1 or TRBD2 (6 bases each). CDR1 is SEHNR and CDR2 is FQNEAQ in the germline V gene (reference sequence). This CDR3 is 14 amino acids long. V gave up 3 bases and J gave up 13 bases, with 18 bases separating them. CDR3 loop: CASSFGQGRSPLFF. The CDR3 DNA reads TGTGCCAGCAGCTTTGGGCAGGGGAGGTCACCGCTGTTTTTT.

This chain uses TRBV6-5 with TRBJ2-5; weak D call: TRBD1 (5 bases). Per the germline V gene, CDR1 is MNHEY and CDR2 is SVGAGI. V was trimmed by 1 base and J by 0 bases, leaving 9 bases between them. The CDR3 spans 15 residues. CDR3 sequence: CASSYFQGYQETQYF. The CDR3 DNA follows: TGTGCCAGCAGTTACTTCCAGGGATACCAAGAGACCCAGTACTTC.

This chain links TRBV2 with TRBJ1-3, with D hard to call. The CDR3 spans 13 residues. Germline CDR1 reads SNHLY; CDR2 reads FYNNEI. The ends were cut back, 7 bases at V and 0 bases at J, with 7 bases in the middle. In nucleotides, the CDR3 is TGTGCCAGCATCTCTCTCTCTGGAAACACCATATATTTT. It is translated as CASISLSGNTIYF.

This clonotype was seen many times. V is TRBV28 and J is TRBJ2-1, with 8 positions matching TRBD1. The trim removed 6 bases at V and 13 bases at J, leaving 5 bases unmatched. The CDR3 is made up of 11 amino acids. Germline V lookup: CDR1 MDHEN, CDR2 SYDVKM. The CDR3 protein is CASSRGTGQFF. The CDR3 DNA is TGTGCCAGCAGCCGAGGGACAGGACAGTTCTTC. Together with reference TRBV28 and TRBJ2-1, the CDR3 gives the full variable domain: DVKVTQSSRYLVKRTGEKVFLECVQDMDHENMFWYRQDPGLGLRLIYFSYDVKMKEKGDIPEGYSVSREKKERFSLILESASTNQTSMYLCASSRGTGQFFGPGTRLTVL.

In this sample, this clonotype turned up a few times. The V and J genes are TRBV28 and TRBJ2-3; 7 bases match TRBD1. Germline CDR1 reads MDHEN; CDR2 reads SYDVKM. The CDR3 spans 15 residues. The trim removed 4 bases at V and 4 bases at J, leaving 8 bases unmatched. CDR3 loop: CASSSGTAGPDTQYF. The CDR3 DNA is TGTGCCAGCAGTTCCGGGACAGCCGGACCAGATACGCAGTATTTT. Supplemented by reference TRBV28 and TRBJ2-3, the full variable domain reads DVKVTQSSRYLVKRTGEKVFLECVQDMDHENMFWYRQDPGLGLRLIYFSYDVKMKEKGDIPEGYSVSREKKERFSLILESASTNQTSMYLCASSSGTAGPDTQYFGPGTRLTVL.